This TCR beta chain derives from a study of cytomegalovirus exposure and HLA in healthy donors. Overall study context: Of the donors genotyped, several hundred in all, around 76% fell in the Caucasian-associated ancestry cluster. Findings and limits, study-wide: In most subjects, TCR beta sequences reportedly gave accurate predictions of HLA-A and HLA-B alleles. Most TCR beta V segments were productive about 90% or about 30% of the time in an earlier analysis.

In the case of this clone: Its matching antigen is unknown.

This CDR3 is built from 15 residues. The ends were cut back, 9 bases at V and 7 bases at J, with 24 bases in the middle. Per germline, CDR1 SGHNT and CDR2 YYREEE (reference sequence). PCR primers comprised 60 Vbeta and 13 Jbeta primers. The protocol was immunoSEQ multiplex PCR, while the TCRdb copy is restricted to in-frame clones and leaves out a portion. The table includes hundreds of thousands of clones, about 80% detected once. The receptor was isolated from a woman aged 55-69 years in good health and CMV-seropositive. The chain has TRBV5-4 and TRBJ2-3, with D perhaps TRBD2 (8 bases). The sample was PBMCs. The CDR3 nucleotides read TGTGCCACCCGAGCGGGGGAGGGGGCCCAAAATACGCAGTATTTT. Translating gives CATRAGEGAQNTQYF.